This TCR beta chain was sequenced during a study of blood T cells in healthy people across ages (dated by TCRdb to the mid-2010s). Broadly, across the study: In model experiments, roughly one uniquely barcoded TCR beta cDNA molecule per two T cells was captured by template switching. Using deep sequencing normalized with unique cDNA molecular identifiers, the study measured how TCR beta repertoire diversity changes with age. To avoid experimental bias, donors of different ages were spread randomly across the sequencing lanes. Using the same blood draw, the study looked at two additional independent replicas of 1 million unique cDNA reads for two donors, one aged 18 to 30 and the other aged 80 or older. Donors were grouped into four age groups: young (average approximately 15 years), middle-aged (around 39), aged (around 60) and long-lived (just over 80). General study outcomes and caveats: Compared with the aged group, the long-lived group had more naive CD4+ T cells, fewer expanded clones and increased TCR diversity, suggesting age selection. As age increased, observed TCR beta diversity per million T cells dropped in a roughly linear way, and a significant reduction was already evident by age about 36. Donor CMV infection status was unknown, potentially confounding age-related changes in expanded clonotypes. Conclusive comparison of naive and antigen-experienced compartments was prevented by the profiling of bulk unsorted PBMCs. There was a strong correlation between observed TCR beta diversity and the percentage of naive T cells measured by flow cytometry. Estimates of total diversity from one million sequenced T cells were regarded as lower bounds and underestimates.

Library creation used 5' RACE. A second roughly 6 to 12 cycle PCR used a sample-barcoded 5' primer and a J-beta primer mix. Each TCR beta cDNA molecule received a unique molecular identifier from a template-switch 5' adaptor carrying 12 random nucleotides. Each sample yielded at least 2.5 million CDR3-containing paired-end reads. First-strand cDNA synthesis was performed from all RNA using the Mint cDNA synthesis kit, with priming by a TRBC-specific oligonucleotide. Following uracil-DNA glycosylase treatment, all cDNA underwent a first 18-cycle PCR with the universal primers M1SS and BC2_uni_R. The authors' pipeline ran thus. For normalization, 1 million high-quality reads were randomly selected from each sample, with every read carrying a distinct molecular identifier. Instead of being binned into consensus sequences, reads with shared molecular identifiers were discarded. MiTCR, with a Q25 quality threshold and the strictest error-elimination algorithm, was used for CDR3 identification, clonotype clustering and error correction. Lower-bound total TCR beta diversity was estimated with a nonparametric unseen species model using Euler transformation. The public reads were reanalyzed by TCRdb: fastp trimming at Q25, MiXCR alignment, in-frame beta chains only. Rows with one shared CDR3 protein collapse into an entry with the most common genes and DNA. The V and J calls were not made by the authors but by TCRdb's processing. This sample gives some 1.8 million distinct CDR3 sequences in total; about two fifths of them show up just once. Of the sample, more than 20% falls within the top ten clones.

The roughly 39 donors, aged roughly 6 to 95 years, were systemically healthy Caucasian individuals from Russia. Each donor gave about 9.7 milliliters of peripheral blood, drawn into EDTA-treated Vacutainer tubes. Ficoll-Paque density-gradient centrifugation was used to isolate PBMCs, with at least 7 million per sample. Trizol reagent was used to extract total RNA from the PBMCs, yielding at least 6 micrograms per sample. Naive CD45RAhigh/CD27high T cell percentages were measured by flow cytometry on a PBMC aliquot from every donor. Sequences SGHVS (CDR1) and FNYEAQ (CDR2) are obtained from the germline V gene. From cysteine to phenylalanine, the CDR3 is 16 amino acids long. CDR3 DNA only is kept here, 48 bases in frame from base 1. For this chain, trimming is 6 bases at the V end and 7 bases at the J end, and the number of junction bases without a gene match is 15. Comments on this clonotype: Its binding antigen is unknown. The record has no base qualities; no much larger clone is one base away.

The source material was blood. The chain was built from TRBV7-6 and TRBJ2-7, and 10 junction bases match TRBD2. The TCR originated in a human donor in good health. The DNA sequence is TGTGCCAGCAGTGGGCTAGCGGGGGACTCCTACAATGAGCAGTACTTC. It is translated as CASSGLAGDSYNEQYF. Beyond the CDR3, the reference TRBV7-6 and TRBJ2-7 genes provide the residues; the full variable domain reads: GAGVSQSPRYKVTKRGQDVALRCDPISGHVSLYWYRQALGQGPEFLTYFNYEAQQDKSGLPNDRFSAERPEGSISTLTIQRTEQRDSAMYRCASSGLAGDSYNEQYFGPGTRLTVT.